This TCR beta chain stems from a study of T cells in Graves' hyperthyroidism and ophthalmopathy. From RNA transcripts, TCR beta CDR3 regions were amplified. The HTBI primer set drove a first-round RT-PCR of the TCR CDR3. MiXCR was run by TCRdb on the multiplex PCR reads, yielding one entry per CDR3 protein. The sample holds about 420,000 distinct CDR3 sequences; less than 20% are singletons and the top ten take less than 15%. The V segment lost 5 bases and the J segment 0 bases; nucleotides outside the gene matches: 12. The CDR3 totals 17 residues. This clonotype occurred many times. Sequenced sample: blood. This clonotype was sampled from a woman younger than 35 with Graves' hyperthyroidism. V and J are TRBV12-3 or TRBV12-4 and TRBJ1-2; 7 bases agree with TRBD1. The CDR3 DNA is TGTGCCAGCAGTCATATTGGACAGGCCGCGCCTAACTATGGCTACACCTTC. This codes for CASSHIGQAAPNYGYTF.